Each of the 5 T cell receptor beta chains below was sequenced from the same sample in a study of T cell repertoires in cytomegalovirus infection (dated by TCRdb to the late 2010s). Sequencing was performed on an Illumina HiSeq 1500. TCRdb applied fastp at Q25 and MiXCR to the public reads, then kept only in-frame beta chains. Entries that share a CDR3 protein sequence are merged under the most common genes and DNA. Present in this sample are approximately 130,000 distinct CDR3 sequences, more than 20% of which were seen just once. The top ten constitute 30% to 40% of the sample. For these TCRs, the target antigens are not known. The sequencing sample was made of PBMCs, sequenced either directly or after in vitro stimulation (not recorded which). Receptor source: a human donor in good health (CMV status not recorded). Some clones in this sample may be carry-over from other donors' samples.

This clonotype came up a few times. The chain joins TRBV12-3 or TRBV12-4 to TRBJ1-2; 9 bases match TRBD1. The V gene end was trimmed by 4 bases and the J gene end by 8 bases; junction bases not matched to a gene: 8. This CDR3 has 14 amino acids. The chain's CDR3 is CASSSGTGFWGYTF. Here the CDR3 DNA reads TGTGCCAGCAGTTCCGGGACAGGGTTTTGGGGCTACACCTTC.

The V and J genes are TRBV12-3 or TRBV12-4 and TRBJ1-3, with 7 positions matching TRBD1. V lost 4 bases and J lost 4; bases outside the gene matches: 4. This CDR3 is built from 14 residues. The CDR3 DNA follows: TGTGCCAGCAGTTCAACAGGGGCCGGAAACACCATATATTTT. It codes for CASSSTGAGNTIYF.

The chain couples TRBV11-2 to TRBJ1-3, with 8 positions matching TRBD1. Germline assignment: CDR1 SGHAT and CDR2 FQNNGV. This CDR3 has 16 amino acids. V lost 4 bases and J lost 1; bases outside the gene matches: 6. This CDR3 reads CASSWGQGASGNTIYF. CDR3 nucleotides: TGTGCCAGCAGCTGGGGCCAGGGGGCTTCTGGAAACACCATATATTTT.

This clonotype appeared a few times. The V call is TRBV2, the J call TRBJ2-3; D ambiguous. Trimming took 3 bases from V and 7 from J, leaving 5 bases between them. Looked up from germline, CDR1 is SNHLY and CDR2 is FYNNEI. This CDR3 contains 11 residues. DNA of the CDR3: TGTGCCAGCAGTGATACAAATACGCAGTATTTT. Encoded protein: CASSDTNTQYF.

The rearrangement links TRBV27 to TRBJ2-1, with 13 bases that match TRBD2. Germline assignment: CDR1 MNHEY and CDR2 SMNVEV (reference sequence). The CDR3 is 15 amino acids. J gave up 8 bases and V 5 bases, and 6 bases lay outside the gene matches. DNA for the CDR3: TGTGCCAGCAGTAGAGGGACTAGCGGGGCGGATGAGCAGTTCTTC. This gives the protein CASSRGTSGADEQFF.